Each of the 2 T cell receptor beta chains below was sequenced from the same sample in a study of sequential checkpoint blockade in melanoma. Sequencing was performed with immunoSEQ multiplex PCR; in TCRdb, only in-frame clones are kept and a portion is missing. Altogether tens of thousands of clones are present, roughly 84% being singletons, with the ten largest covering 9.5% to 15%. Sample treatment: randomized to nivolumab then ipilimumab (arm A) or the reverse (arm B). Sequences were derived from CD8+ T cells sorted from blood (inferred from file names), sampled from a patient given nivolumab and ipilimumab in sequence. These receptors originate from a human donor with melanoma.

V gene TRBV15 combines with J gene TRBJ2-7; 10 nucleotides line up with TRBD2. The germline gives CDR1 LNHNV, CDR2 YYDKDF (reference sequence). The CDR3 consists of 16 residues. V dropped 1 base and J dropped 2; count of bases not matched to a gene: 5. The CDR3 sequence is CATSRGAGGPTYEQYV. CDR3 DNA: TGTGCCACCAGCAGAGGAGCGGGAGGGCCCACCTACGAGCAGTACGTC.

The CDR3 DNA is TGTGCCAGTACCGACAGGGTATGGCAGCCCCAGCATTTT. This sequence encodes CASTDRVWQPQHF. The V gene is TRBV19, the J gene TRBJ1-5, with 7 bases fitting TRBD1. The germline gives CDR1 LNHDA, CDR2 SQIVND (reference sequence). CDR3 size: 13 residues. Unmatched junction bases numbered 7, after V lost 7 bases and J lost 7 bases. The full variable domain, with the rest looked up from reference TRBV19 and TRBJ1-5, is DGGITQSPKYLFRKEGQNVTLSCEQNLNHDAMYWYRQDPGQGLRLIYYSQIVNDFQKGDIAEGYSVSREKKESFPLTVTSAQKNPTAFYLCASTDRVWQPQHFGDGTRLSIL.